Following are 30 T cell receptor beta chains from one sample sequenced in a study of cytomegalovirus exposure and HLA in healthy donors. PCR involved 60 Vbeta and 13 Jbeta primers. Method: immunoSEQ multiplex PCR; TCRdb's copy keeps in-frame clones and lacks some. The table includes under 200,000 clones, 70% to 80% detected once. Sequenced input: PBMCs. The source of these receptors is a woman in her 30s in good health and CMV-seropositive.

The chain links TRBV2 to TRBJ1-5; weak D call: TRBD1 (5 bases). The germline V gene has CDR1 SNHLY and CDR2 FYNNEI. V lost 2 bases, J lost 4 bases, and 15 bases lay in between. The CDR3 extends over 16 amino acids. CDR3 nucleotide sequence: TGTGCCAGCAGTGAAATAGGGACTGCGACTAATCAGCCCCAGCATTTT. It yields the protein CASSEIGTATNQPQHF.

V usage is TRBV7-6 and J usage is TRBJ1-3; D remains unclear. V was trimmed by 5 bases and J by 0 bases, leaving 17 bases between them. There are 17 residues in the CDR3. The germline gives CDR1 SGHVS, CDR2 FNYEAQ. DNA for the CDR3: TGTGCCAGCAGCCCCCTGGGCGCTCCCTTCTCTGGAAACACCATATATTTT. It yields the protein CASSPLGAPFSGNTIYF.

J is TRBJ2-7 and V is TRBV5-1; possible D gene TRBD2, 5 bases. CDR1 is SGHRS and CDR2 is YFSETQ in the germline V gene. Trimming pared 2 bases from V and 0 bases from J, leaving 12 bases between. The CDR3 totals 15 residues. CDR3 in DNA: TGCGCCAGCAGCTTACGAGGGAGTAGCTCCTACGAGCAGTACTTC. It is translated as CASSLRGSSSYEQYF. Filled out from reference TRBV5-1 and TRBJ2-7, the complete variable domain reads KAGVTQTPRYLIKTRGQQVTLSCSPISGHRSVSWYQQTPGQGLQFLFEYFSETQRNKGNFPGRFSGRQFSNSRSEMNVSTLELGDSALYLCASSLRGSSSYEQYFGPGTRLTVT.

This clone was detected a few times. The CDR3: CASWLTGPTEAFF. Here the CDR3 DNA reads TGTGCCAGCTGGTTGACAGGGCCCACTGAAGCTTTCTTT. V usage is TRBV6-1 and J usage is TRBJ1-1, with TRBD1 identical over 7 bases. The germline CDR1 and CDR2 sequences are MNHNS and SASEGT. Unmatched junction bases numbered 7, after V lost 8 bases and J lost 4 bases. This CDR3 region has 13 residues.

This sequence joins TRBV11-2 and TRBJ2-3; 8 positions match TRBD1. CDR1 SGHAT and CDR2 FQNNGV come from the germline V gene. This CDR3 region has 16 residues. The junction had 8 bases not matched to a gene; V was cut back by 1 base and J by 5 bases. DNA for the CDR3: TGTGCCAGCAGCTTAGGCTCGACAGGGGCGGTAGATACGCAGTATTTT. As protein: CASSLGSTGAVDTQYF. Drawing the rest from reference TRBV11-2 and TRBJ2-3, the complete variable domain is EAGVAQSPRYKIIEKRQSVAFWCNPISGHATLYWYQQILGQGPKLLIQFQNNGVVDDSQLPKDRFSAERLKGVDSTLKIQPAKLEDSAVYLCASSLGSTGAVDTQYFGPGTRLTVL.

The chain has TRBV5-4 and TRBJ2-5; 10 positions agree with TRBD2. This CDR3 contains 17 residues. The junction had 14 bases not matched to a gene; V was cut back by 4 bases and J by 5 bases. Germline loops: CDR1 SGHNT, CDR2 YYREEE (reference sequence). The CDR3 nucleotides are TGTGCCAGCAGCCAAGGGGCTGAGCGGGGGGGCGAGGAGACCCAGTACTTC. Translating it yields CASSQGAERGGEETQYF.

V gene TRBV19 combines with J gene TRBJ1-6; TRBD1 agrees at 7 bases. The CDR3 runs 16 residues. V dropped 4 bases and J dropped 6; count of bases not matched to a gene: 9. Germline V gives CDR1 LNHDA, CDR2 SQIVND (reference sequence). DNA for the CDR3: TGTGCCAGTAGTAGCCAAGGACAGGTTCTTAATTCACCCCTCCACTTT. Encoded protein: CASSSQGQVLNSPLHF. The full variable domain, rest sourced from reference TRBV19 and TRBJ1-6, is DGGITQSPKYLFRKEGQNVTLSCEQNLNHDAMYWYRQDPGQGLRLIYYSQIVNDFQKGDIAEGYSVSREKKESFPLTVTSAQKNPTAFYLCASSSQGQVLNSPLHFGNGTRLTVT.

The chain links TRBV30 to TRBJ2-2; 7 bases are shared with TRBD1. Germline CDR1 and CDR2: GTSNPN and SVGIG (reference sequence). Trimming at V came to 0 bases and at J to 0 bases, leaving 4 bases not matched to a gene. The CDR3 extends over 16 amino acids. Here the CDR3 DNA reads TGTGCCTGGAGTGTCTTAGGGACAGCGAACACCGGGGAGCTGTTTTTT. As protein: CAWSVLGTANTGELFF.

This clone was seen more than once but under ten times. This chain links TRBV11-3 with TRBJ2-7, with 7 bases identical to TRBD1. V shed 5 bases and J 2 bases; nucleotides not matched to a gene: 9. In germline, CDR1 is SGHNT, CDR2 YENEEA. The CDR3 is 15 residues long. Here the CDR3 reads CASSPSWTGAYEQYF. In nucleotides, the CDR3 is TGTGCCAGCAGCCCTTCCTGGACAGGTGCCTACGAGCAGTACTTC.

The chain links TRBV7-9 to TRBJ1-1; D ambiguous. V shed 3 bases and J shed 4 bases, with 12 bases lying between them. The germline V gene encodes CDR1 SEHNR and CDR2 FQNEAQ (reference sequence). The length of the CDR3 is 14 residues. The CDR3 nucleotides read TGTGCCAGCAGCTTGTACCGGGGAGGCACTGAAGCTTTCTTT. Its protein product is CASSLYRGGTEAFF.

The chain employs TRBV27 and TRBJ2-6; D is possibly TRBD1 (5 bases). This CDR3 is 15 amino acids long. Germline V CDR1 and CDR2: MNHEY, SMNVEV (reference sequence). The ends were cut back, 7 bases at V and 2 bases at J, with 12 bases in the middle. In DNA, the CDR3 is TGTGCCAGCACTAAATTAGGGGCTGGGGCCAACGTCCTGACTTTC. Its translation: CASTKLGAGANVLTF.

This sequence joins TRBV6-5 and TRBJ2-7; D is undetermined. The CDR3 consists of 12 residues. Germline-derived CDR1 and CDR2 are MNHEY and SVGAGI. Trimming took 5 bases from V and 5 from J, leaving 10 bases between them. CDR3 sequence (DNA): TGTGCCAGCAGTCAGACCCGGGACGAGCAGTACTTC. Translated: CASSQTRDEQYF.

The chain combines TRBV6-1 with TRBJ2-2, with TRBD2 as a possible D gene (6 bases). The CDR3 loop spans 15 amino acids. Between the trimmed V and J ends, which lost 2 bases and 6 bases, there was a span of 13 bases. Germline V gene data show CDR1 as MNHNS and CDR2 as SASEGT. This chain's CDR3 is CASSERRVVPGELFF. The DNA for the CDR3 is TGTGCCAGCAGTGAAAGGAGGGTCGTTCCCGGGGAGCTGTTTTTT.

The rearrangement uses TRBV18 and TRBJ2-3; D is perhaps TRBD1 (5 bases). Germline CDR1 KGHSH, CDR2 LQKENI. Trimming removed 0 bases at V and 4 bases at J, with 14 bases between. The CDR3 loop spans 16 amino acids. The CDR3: CASSPPAHQGADTQYF. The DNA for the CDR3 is TGTGCCAGCTCACCACCGGCTCATCAAGGGGCAGATACGCAGTATTTT.

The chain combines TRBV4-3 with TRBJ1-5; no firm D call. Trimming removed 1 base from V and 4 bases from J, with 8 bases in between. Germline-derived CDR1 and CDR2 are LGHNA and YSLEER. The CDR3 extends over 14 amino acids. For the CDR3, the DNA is TGCGCCAGCAGCCAAGCGGTCTGGAATCAGCCCCAGCATTTT. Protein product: CASSQAVWNQPQHF.

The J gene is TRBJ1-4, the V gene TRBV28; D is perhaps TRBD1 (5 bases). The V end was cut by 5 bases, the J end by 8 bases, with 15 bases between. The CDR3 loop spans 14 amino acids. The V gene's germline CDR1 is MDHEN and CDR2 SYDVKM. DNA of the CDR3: TGTGCCAGCAGTAATCCAGGGATGGAGGAAAAACTGTTTTTT. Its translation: CASSNPGMEEKLFF.

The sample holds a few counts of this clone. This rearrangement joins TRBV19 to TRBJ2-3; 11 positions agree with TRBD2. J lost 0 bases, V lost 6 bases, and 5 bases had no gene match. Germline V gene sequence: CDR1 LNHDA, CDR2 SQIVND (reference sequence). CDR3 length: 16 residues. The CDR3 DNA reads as TGTGCCAGTAGACCGGGACTAGCGGATAGCACAGATACGCAGTATTTT. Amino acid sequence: CASRPGLADSTDTQYF.

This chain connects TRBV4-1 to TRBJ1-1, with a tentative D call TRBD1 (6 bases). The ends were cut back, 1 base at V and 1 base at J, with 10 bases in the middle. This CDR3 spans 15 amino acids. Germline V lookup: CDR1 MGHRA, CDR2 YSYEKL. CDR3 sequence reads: CASSQVTGPNTEAFF. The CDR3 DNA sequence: TGCGCCAGCAGCCAAGTAACAGGGCCGAACACTGAAGCTTTCTTT.

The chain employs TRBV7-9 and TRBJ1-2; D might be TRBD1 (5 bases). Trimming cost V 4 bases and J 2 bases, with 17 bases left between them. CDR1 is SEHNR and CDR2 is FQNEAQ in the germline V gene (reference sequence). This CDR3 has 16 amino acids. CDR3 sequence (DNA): TGTGCCAGCAGCTCTAGTGGTGCCAGGGAAAACTATGGCTACACCTTC. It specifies CASSSSGARENYGYTF. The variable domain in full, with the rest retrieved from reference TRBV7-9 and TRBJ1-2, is DTGVSQNPRHKITKRGQNVTFRCDPISEHNRLYWYRQTLGQGPEFLTYFQNEAQLEKSRLLSDRFSAERPKGSFSTLEIQRTEQGDSAMYLCASSSSGARENYGYTFGSGTRLTVV.

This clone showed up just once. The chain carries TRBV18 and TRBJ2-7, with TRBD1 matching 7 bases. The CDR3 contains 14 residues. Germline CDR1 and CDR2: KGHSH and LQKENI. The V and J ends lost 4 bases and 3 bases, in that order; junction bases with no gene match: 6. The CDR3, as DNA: TGTGCCAGCTCACAGGGGACAGAGTACTACGAGCAGTACTTC. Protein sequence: CASSQGTEYYEQYF.

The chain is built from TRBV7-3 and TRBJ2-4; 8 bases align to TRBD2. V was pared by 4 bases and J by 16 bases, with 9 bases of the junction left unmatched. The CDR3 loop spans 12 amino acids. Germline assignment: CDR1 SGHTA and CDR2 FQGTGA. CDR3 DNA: TGTGCCAGCAGCTCCCCGGGGGGGAGTCTTTACTTC. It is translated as CASSSPGGSLYF.

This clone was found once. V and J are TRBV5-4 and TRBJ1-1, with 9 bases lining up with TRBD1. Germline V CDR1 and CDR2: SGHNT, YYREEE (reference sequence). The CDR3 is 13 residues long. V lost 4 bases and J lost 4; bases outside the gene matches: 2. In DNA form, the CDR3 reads TGTGCCAGCAGCCGGGACAGGGTCACTGAAGCTTTCTTT. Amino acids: CASSRDRVTEAFF.

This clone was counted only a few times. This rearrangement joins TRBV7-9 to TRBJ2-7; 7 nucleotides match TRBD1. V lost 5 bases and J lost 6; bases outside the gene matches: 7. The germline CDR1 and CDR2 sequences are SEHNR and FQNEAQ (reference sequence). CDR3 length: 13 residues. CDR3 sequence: CASSARDSLEQYF. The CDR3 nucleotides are TGTGCCAGCAGCGCCCGGGACAGCCTCGAGCAGTACTTC.

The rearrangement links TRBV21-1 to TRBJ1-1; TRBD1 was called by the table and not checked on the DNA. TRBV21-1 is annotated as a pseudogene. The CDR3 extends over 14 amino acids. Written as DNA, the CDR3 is TGTGCCAGCAGCAAAGGAGGAGGGACAGATGAAGCTTTCTTT. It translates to CASSKGGGTDEAFF.

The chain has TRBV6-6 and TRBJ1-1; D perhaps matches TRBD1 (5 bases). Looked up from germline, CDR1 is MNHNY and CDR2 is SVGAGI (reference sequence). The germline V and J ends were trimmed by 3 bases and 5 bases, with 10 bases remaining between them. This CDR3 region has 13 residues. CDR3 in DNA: TGTGCCAGCAGTTATCCAGGGTTTACTGAAGCTTTCTTT. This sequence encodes CASSYPGFTEAFF.

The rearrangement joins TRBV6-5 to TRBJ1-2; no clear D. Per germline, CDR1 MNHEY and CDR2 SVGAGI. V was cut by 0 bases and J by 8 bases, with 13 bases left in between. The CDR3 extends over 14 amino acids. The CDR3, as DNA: TGTGCCAGCAGTTACTCTCGGCTGGCAGGAGGCTACACCTTC. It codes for CASSYSRLAGGYTF.

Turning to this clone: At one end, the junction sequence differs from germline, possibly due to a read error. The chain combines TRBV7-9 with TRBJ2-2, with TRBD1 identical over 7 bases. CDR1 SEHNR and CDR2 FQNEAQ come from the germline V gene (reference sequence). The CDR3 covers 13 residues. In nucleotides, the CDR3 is TGTTCCAGCAGCCCGGACAGGTCCGGGGAGCTGTTTTTT. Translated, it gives CSSSPDRSGELFF.

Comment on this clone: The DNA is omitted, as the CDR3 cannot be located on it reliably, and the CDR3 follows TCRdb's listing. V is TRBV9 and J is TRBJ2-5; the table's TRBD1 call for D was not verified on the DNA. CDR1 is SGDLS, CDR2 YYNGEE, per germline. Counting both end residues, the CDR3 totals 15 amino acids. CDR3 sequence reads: CASSTSTPPGETQYF.

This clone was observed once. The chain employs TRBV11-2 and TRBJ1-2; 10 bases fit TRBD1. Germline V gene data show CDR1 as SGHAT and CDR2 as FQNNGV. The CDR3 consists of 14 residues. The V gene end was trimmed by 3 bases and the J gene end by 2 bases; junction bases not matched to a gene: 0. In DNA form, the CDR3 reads TGTGCCAGCAGCTTGGGACAGGGGAACTATGGCTACACCTTC. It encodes CASSLGQGNYGYTF.

Here the CDR3 reads CASSPTAGGFTGELFF. CDR3 nucleotides: TGCGCCAGCAGCCCCACAGCGGGGGGTTTCACCGGGGAGCTGTTTTTT. The chain carries TRBV5-1 and TRBJ2-2; 9 bases are a match to TRBD2. CDR1 is SGHRS, CDR2 YFSETQ, per germline. The ends lost 4 bases at V and 4 bases at J; junction bases unmatched: 8. The CDR3 runs 16 residues.